This entry features one T cell receptor (beta chain) sequence. As yet, its antigen is unknown. This sample stems from a study of CD8 T cells in ankylosing spondylitis. Overall study results and limits: A TCR beta motif of roughly 8 highly homologous variants seemed to mark ankylosing spondylitis blood.

Deletions cut 0 bases from V and 8 bases from J, with 7 bases between. The CDR3 covers 11 residues. CDR1 is GTSNPN, CDR2 SVGIG, per germline (reference sequence). The TCR beta libraries were generated through quantitative 5'-RACE incorporating molecular barcodes. MiXCR, run by TCRdb on the 5' RACE reads, gives a single entry per CDR3 protein. The sample yields 800,000 to 900,000 distinct CDR3 sequences, 10% to 15% seen once. This sequence originates from a male donor with ankylosing spondylitis. The chain combines TRBV30 with TRBJ1-1, with no clear D. The sequenced sample was blood, either unsorted or a sorted T cell fraction (not recorded which). CDR3 sequence (DNA): TGTGCCTGGAGTGTACTCGCCGAAGCTTTCTTT. The encoded protein is CAWSVLAEAFF. Full variable domain (outside the CDR3, taken from reference TRBV30 and TRBJ1-1): SQTIHQWPATLVQPVGSPLSLECTVEGTSNPNLYWYRQAAGRGLQLLFYSVGIGQISSEVPQNLSASRPQDRQFILSSKKLLLSDSGFYLCAWSVLAEAFFGQGTRLTVV.